Sequencing of this T cell receptor (beta chain) was carried out in a study of read filtering for tumor transcriptome and immune sequencing. Across the whole study: By R-ISS, stages I, II and III held approximately 8, 16 and 7 patients. After DNase treatment, RNA was made into whole-transcriptome libraries. RNA-seq yielded only about 75 to 1,400 TCR reads, IR-seq about 4.05 to 10.27 million.

This clonotype showed up many times. Molecular barcoded adaptors covering alpha/delta and beta/gamma chains were used on approximately 400 ng RNA. TCRdb re-derived calls from the reads in MiXCR, one entry per CDR3 protein. The repertoire holds about 30,000 distinct CDR3 sequences, roughly 20% seen once, with roughly 17% in the top ten. Sequenced input: a population of CD138-negative cells sorted from bone marrow. This TCR was sampled from a donor aged 40 or older with multiple myeloma.

Written as DNA, the CDR3 is TGTGCCAGCAGCCCAGGGGGCCTGAGCTCCTACGAGCAGTACTTC. It encodes CASSPGGLSSYEQYF. The V and J genes are TRBV5-6 and TRBJ2-7, with 8 nucleotides matching TRBD1. Per germline, CDR1 SGHDT and CDR2 YYEEEE. The CDR3 consists of 15 residues. With V trimmed by 4 bases and J by 0 bases, 6 bases remained unmatched.